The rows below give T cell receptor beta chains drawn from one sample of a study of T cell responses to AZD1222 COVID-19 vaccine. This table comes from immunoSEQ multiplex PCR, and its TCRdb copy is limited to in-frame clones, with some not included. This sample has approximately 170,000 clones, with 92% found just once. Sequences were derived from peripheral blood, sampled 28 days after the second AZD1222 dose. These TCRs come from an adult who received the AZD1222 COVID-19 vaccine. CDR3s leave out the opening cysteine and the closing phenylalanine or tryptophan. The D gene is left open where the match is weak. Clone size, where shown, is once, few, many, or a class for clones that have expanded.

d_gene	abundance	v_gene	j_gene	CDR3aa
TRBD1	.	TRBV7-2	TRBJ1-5	ASSLGDRGGHQPQH
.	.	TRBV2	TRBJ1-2	ASTPSLVSGYT
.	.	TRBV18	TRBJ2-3	ASSPDSRTDTQY
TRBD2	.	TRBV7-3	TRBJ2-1	ASALGGGVDEQF
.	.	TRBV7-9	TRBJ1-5	ASSLQLQPQH
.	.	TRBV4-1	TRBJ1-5	ASSQDNSLSNQPQH
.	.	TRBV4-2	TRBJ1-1	ASSQVTPLDIV
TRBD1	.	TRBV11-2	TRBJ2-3	ASSPLADRVRADTQY
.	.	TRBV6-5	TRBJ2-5	ASSQLRGTQETQY
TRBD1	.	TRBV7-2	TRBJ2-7	ASSPGTGAYEQY
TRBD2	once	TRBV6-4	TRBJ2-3	ASSDGTSGGADTQY
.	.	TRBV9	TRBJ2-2	ASSGGRTANTGELF
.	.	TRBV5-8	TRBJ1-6	ASSLYGARDSPLH
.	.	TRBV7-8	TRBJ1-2	ASSLGDTGNYGYT
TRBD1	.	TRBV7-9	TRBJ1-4	ASSLAQGAREKLF
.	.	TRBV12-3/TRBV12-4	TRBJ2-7	ASSFRRSYEQY
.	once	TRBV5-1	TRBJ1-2	ASSFGTNYGYT